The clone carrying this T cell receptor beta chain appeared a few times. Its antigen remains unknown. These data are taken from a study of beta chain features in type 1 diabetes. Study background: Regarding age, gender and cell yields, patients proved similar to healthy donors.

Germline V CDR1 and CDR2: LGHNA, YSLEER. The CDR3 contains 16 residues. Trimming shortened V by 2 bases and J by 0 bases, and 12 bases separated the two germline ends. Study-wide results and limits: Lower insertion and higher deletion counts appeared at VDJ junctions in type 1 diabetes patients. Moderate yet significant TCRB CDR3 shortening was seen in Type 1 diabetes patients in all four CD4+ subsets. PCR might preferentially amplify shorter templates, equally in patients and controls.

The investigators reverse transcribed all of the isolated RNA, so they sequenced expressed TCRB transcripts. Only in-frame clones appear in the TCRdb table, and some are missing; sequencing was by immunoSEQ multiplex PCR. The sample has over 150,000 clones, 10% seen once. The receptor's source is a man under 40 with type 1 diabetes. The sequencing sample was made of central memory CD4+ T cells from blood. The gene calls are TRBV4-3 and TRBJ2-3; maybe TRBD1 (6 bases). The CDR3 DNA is TGCGCCAGCAGCCAAATCGGACAGCTCAGCACAGATACGCAGTATTTT. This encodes CASSQIGQLSTDTQYF.